This T cell receptor (beta chain) emerged from a study of radiotherapy plus CTLA-4 blockade in lung cancer. Whole-study context: Objective responses emerged in around 19% of patients, and roughly 30% attained disease control. Study-wide points: Strongest reported response predictors: early blood clone changes and post-radiation interferon-beta. Peripheral blood showed expansion of tumor-derived TCR clones after radiotherapy and ipilimumab.

Produced via immunoSEQ multiplex PCR; TCRdb's table is partial and in-frame only. The sample contains about 48,000 clones, 80% to 90% of which appear only once. Deletions cut 5 bases from V and 7 bases from J, with 9 bases between. This CDR3 has 11 residues. Germline V gene sequence: CDR1 DFQATT, CDR2 SNEGSKA (reference sequence). A note on this clone: Its specificity is not known.

V and J are TRBV20-1 and TRBJ2-1; possible D gene TRBD1, 6 bases. This TCR derives from a human donor with non-small cell lung cancer that progressed on radiotherapy plus ipilimumab. Some clones in this sample may be carry-over from other donors' samples. This material consisted of peripheral blood, taken from a patient treated with radiotherapy plus ipilimumab. The CDR3 reads CSAWTVNEQFF. The CDR3 region has the DNA TGCAGTGCTTGGACAGTGAATGAGCAGTTCTTC.